One and the same sample provided the 31 T cell receptor beta chains below, sequenced in a study of breast tumors, draining lymph nodes, adjacent tissues. Each CDR3 protein gets one entry after TCRdb re-called the multiplex PCR reads with MiXCR. This table has approximately 150,000 distinct CDR3 sequences, approximately 32% appearing once. Axillary draining lymph nodes of breast cancer patients supplied the node samples. Specimen: axillary lymph node tissue. The source is a female donor with breast cancer. Some clones in this sample may be carry-over from other donors' samples.

About this clonotype itself: Being one base from a much bigger clone, this may be a read error. V usage is TRBV7-2 and J usage is TRBJ2-5; TRBD1 is a possible D gene (5 bases). The CDR3 is made up of 15 amino acids. CDR1 SGHTA and CDR2 FQGNSA come from the germline V gene. DNA for the CDR3: TGTGCCAGCAGCTTAAGCCCAGGGAACCAAGAGGCCCAGCACTTC. Translated: CASSLSPGNQEAQHF.

With respect to this clonotype: Compared with germline, one end of the junction differs, possibly owing to a read error. The chain links TRBV10-3 to TRBJ2-3; no reliable D call. The CDR3 spans 13 residues. CDR1 is ENHRY and CDR2 is SYGVKD in the germline V gene. In nucleotides, the CDR3 is TGTGCCAACAGTGAAGGGTTCCCAGATACGCAGTATTTT. Its translation: CANSEGFPDTQYF.

This clonotype was observed many times. This chain links TRBV6-1 with TRBJ2-5; D might be TRBD1 (5 bases). The CDR3 covers 15 residues. Germline CDR1 and CDR2: MNHNS and SASEGT. Trimming pared 5 bases from V and 2 bases from J, leaving 15 bases between. CDR3 region: CASSPTLGVQETQYF. Here the CDR3 DNA reads TGTGCCAGCAGTCCAACCCTAGGGGTACAAGAGACCCAGTACTTC.

Concerning this clonotype itself: The conserved phenylalanine or tryptophan normally closing the CDR3 is absent here, so this likely arose from a read error. CDR3 loop: CASSSDRGGYEQYH. Written as DNA, the CDR3 is TGTGCCAGCAGCTCGGACAGGGGGGGCTACGAGCAGTACCAC. The chain links TRBV7-2 to TRBJ2-7; 10 nucleotides match TRBD1. CDR1 is SGHTA and CDR2 is FQGNSA in the germline V gene. The CDR3 is 14 residues long. V lost 4 bases to trimming and J lost 3 bases; unmatched junction nucleotides: 3.

The sample holds many counts of this clonotype. The V gene is TRBV4-1, the J gene TRBJ2-7, with 7 bases lining up with TRBD1. V was pared by 1 base and J by 2 bases, with 5 bases of the junction left unmatched. The germline gives CDR1 MGHRA, CDR2 YSYEKL. The CDR3 loop spans 15 amino acids. The CDR3 spells CASSQARDRPYEQYV. CDR3 in DNA: TGCGCCAGCAGCCAAGCCCGGGACAGACCCTACGAGCAGTACGTC.

The CDR3 nucleotides read TGTGCCAGCAGCCCACCAAGCCGGGGGTACAATGAGCAGTTCTTC. Translated, it gives CASSPPSRGYNEQFF. The chain links TRBV7-3 to TRBJ2-1, with a possible D match to TRBD2 (6 bases). The CDR3 length is 15 residues. Germline V gives CDR1 SGHTA, CDR2 FQGTGA. V dropped 5 bases and J dropped 4 bases, with 15 bases sitting between them.

Ten or more counts support this clonotype. The CDR3 DNA reads as TGTGCCAGCAGCTCTCTAGCGGGAGGGCGTGAGACCCAGTACTTC. Its translation is CASSSLAGGRETQYF. The rearrangement uses TRBV7-9 and TRBJ2-5, with 12 bases matching TRBD2. Germline assignment: CDR1 SEHNR and CDR2 FQNEAQ (reference sequence). The V gene end was trimmed by 4 bases and the J gene end by 5 bases; junction bases not matched to a gene: 5. The CDR3 extends over 15 amino acids.

This clonotype was seen repeatedly, ten times or more. The chain recombines TRBV6-6 with TRBJ1-4; the match to TRBD1 covers 10 bases. The CDR3 is 16 amino acids. V was pared by 2 bases and J by 6 bases, with 6 bases of the junction left unmatched. Looked up from germline, CDR1 is MNHNY and CDR2 is SVGAGI (reference sequence). CDR3 nucleotide sequence: TGTGCCAGCAGTTACCCCCAGACAGGGGGCGATGAAAAACTGTTTTTT. This encodes CASSYPQTGGDEKLFF.

This clonotype showed up many times. The chain uses TRBV30 and TRBJ1-5, with 10 bases matching TRBD1. The CDR3 covers 14 residues. Germline trimming cut 2 bases from V and 5 bases from J; bases unmatched to any gene: 3. Germline CDR1 reads GTSNPN; CDR2 reads SVGIG (reference sequence). The CDR3 spells CAWSLDRGDQPQHF. For the CDR3, the DNA is TGTGCCTGGAGTTTGGACAGGGGGGATCAGCCCCAGCATTTT.

The chain joins TRBV24-1 to TRBJ2-5; D perhaps matches TRBD1 (6 bases). V lost 2 bases to trimming and J lost 9 bases, with 18 bases between them. Germline CDR1 KGHDR, CDR2 SFDVKD. This CDR3 region has 15 residues. The CDR3 loop is CATSDSSGQLGPQYF. CDR3 bases: TGTGCCACCAGTGATTCCTCGGGACAACTGGGACCCCAGTACTTC.

The table lists this clonotype with many counts. The chain couples TRBV19 to TRBJ1-6, with 9 bases matching TRBD1. The CDR3 consists of 16 residues. V trimming: 6 bases; J trimming: 6 bases; junction bases outside the gene matches: 9. CDR1 is LNHDA, CDR2 SQIVND, per germline (reference sequence). The CDR3 sequence: CASRLTGQGLNSPLHF. The CDR3 bases are TGTGCCAGTAGACTCACTGGACAGGGGCTTAATTCACCCCTCCACTTT.

The sample holds a few counts of this clonotype. V and J are TRBV7-6 and TRBJ1-1; TRBD1 is a possible D gene (5 bases). The germline V and J ends were trimmed by 1 base and 4 bases, with 13 bases remaining between them. There are 15 residues in the CDR3. CDR1 and CDR2 from the germline V gene are SGHVS and FNYEAQ. CDR3 bases: TGTGCCAGCAGCTTAGTGGGGGGAGGAGGCACTGAAGCTTTCTTT. Protein product: CASSLVGGGGTEAFF. Drawing the rest from reference TRBV7-6 and TRBJ1-1, the complete variable domain is GAGVSQSPRYKVTKRGQDVALRCDPISGHVSLYWYRQALGQGPEFLTYFNYEAQQDKSGLPNDRFSAERPEGSISTLTIQRTEQRDSAMYRCASSLVGGGGTEAFFGQGTRLTVV.

The chain joins TRBV7-2 to TRBJ2-2; unclear D gene. The V gene's germline CDR1 is SGHTA and CDR2 FQGNSA. The CDR3 contains 17 residues. Trimming shortened V by 0 bases and J by 13 bases, and 24 bases separated the two germline ends. For the CDR3, the DNA is TGTGCCAGCAGCTTAGCCGGAGTTTCTTCGAACACCGAGGTGCTGTTTTTT. Residues: CASSLAGVSSNTEVLFF. Supplemented by reference TRBV7-2 and TRBJ2-2, the full variable domain reads GAGVSQSPSNKVTEKGKDVELRCDPISGHTALYWYRQSLGQGLEFLIYFQGNSAPDKSGLPSDRFSAERTGGSVSTLTIQRTQQEDSAVYLCASSLAGVSSNTEVLFFGEGSRLTVL.

This clonotype showed up just a few times. A single base separates this from a much larger clone, so it may be a read error. The chain couples TRBV6-1 to TRBJ2-5, with D uncertain. Germline V lookup: CDR1 MNHNS, CDR2 SASEGT. The CDR3 consists of 13 residues. Trimming left V 8 bases short and J 2 bases short, with 12 bases between. The CDR3 DNA reads TGTGCCAGCGCGCACGGGCAACAAGAGACCCAGTACTTC. This encodes CASAHGQQETQYF.

V gene TRBV5-8 combines with J gene TRBJ1-5; D is ambiguous. Trimming pared 3 bases from V and 7 bases from J, leaving 17 bases between. The CDR3 contains 15 residues. Per the germline V gene, CDR1 is SGHTS and CDR2 is YDEGEE. CDR3 bases: TGTGCCAGCAGCTCCAGGTCCGCCTTGGGACAGCCCCAGCATTTT. This codes for CASSSRSALGQPQHF.

This clonotype occurred many times. The chain couples TRBV25-1 to TRBJ2-3, with a tentative D call TRBD1 (5 bases). The CDR3 loop spans 15 amino acids. Trimming stripped 4 bases from V and 2 bases from J, with 13 bases between. Germline assignment: CDR1 MGHDK and CDR2 SYGVNS. CDR3 in amino acids: CASSGFTGNTDTQYF. CDR3 bases: TGTGCCAGCAGTGGGTTTACAGGAAACACAGATACGCAGTATTTT.

The CDR3 DNA reads as TGTGCCAGCAGCGCAGCATGGGAGCGGGGGAGCTCCTACAATGAGCAGTTCTTC. It yields the protein CASSAAWERGSSYNEQFF. The rearrangement joins TRBV7-9 to TRBJ2-1; 8 nucleotides agree with TRBD2. The junction had 12 bases not matched to a gene; V was cut back by 5 bases and J by 0 bases. There are 18 residues in the CDR3. CDR1 SEHNR and CDR2 FQNEAQ come from the germline V gene (reference sequence).

J is TRBJ2-1 and V is TRBV2, with TRBD1 matching over 12 bases. V gave up 2 bases and J gave up 10 bases; unmatched junction bases: 9. Germline lookup yields CDR1 SNHLY and CDR2 FYNNEI. This CDR3 is built from 16 residues. CDR3 region: CASSEFGTGGDWEQFF. The CDR3 DNA reads TGTGCCAGCAGTGAATTTGGGACAGGGGGCGATTGGGAGCAGTTCTTC.

This clonotype was observed many times. The rearrangement uses TRBV7-2 and TRBJ2-7; TRBD1 matches at 10 bases. The trim removed 7 bases at V and 5 bases at J, leaving 14 bases unmatched. In germline, CDR1 is SGHTA, CDR2 FQGNSA. The CDR3 extends over 16 amino acids. CDR3 loop: CASNLNPGTGVHEQYF. In nucleotides, the CDR3 is TGTGCCAGCAACTTGAATCCCGGGACAGGGGTCCACGAGCAGTACTTC.

Only one count was recorded for this clonotype. The rearrangement links TRBV5-6 to TRBJ2-5; 9 nucleotides agree with TRBD1. Germline V gene data show CDR1 as SGHDT and CDR2 as YYEEEE. The trim removed 2 bases at V and 5 bases at J, leaving 4 bases unmatched. The CDR3 has 14 amino acids. CDR3 sequence: CASSFRDRDETQYF. DNA of the CDR3: TGTGCCAGCAGCTTCCGGGACAGGGACGAGACCCAGTACTTC.

The J gene is TRBJ1-1, the V gene TRBV20-1; D is perhaps TRBD1 (5 bases). CDR1 and CDR2 (germline): DFQATT, SNEGSKA (reference sequence). Trimming removed 0 bases from V and 3 bases from J, with 17 bases in between. There are 16 residues in the CDR3. CDR3 in DNA: TGCAGTGCTAGAGATGGTAGAACAGGACTTTACACTGAAGCTTTCTTT. Its protein product is CSARDGRTGLYTEAFF.

With regard to this clonotype: This may be a read error: a much more frequent sequence differs by one nucleotide. This chain uses TRBV5-6 with TRBJ2-2; D is perhaps TRBD1 (6 bases). The length of the CDR3 is 15 residues. Looked up from germline, CDR1 is SGHDT and CDR2 is YYEEEE. V was shortened by 1 base and J by 6 bases, with 13 bases between the two germline ends. CDR3 nucleotide sequence: TGTGCCAGCAGCTTGACAGGGAGCATCGCCGGGGAGCTGTTTTTT. It codes for CASSLTGSIAGELFF.

This clonotype was seen ten or more times. The rearrangement joins TRBV27 to TRBJ1-2, with a tentative D call TRBD1 (6 bases). The CDR3 is made up of 15 amino acids. Germline CDR1 and CDR2: MNHEY and SMNVEV (reference sequence). Between the trimmed V and J ends, which lost 0 bases and 1 base, there was a span of 9 bases. This chain's CDR3 is CASSLSGAFNYGYTF. CDR3 in DNA: TGTGCCAGCAGTTTATCGGGGGCTTTTAACTATGGCTACACCTTC.

This clonotype was counted many times. This chain connects TRBV9 to TRBJ1-2; no definite D call. V was trimmed by 1 base and J by 1 base, leaving 11 bases between them. Germline V gives CDR1 SGDLS, CDR2 YYNGEE. The CDR3 runs to 15 residues. This chain's CDR3 is CASSVFSGINYGYTF. The CDR3 bases are TGTGCCAGCAGCGTATTTTCAGGAATTAACTATGGCTACACCTTC.

This clonotype was seen repeatedly, ten times or more. A much larger clone lies a single base off, so this may be a read error. The CDR3 end shows no conserved phenylalanine or tryptophan, and so a read error is likely. J is TRBJ1-2 and V is TRBV19, with TRBD1 identical over 9 bases. The CDR3 length is 16 residues. Trimming at V came to 2 bases and at J to 4 bases, leaving 8 bases not matched to a gene. Germline values: CDR1 LNHDA, CDR2 SQIVND (reference sequence). DNA for the CDR3: TGTGCCAGTAGTATATCCGGGACAGGGAAGATCTATGGCTACACCTCC. Amino acids: CASSISGTGKIYGYTS.

This clonotype has only one observation. This chain uses TRBV19 with TRBJ2-6; D tentatively reads TRBD1 or TRBD2 (5 bases each). The CDR3 runs to 14 residues. Trimming stripped 4 bases from V and 7 bases from J, with 11 bases between. Germline values: CDR1 LNHDA, CDR2 SQIVND (reference sequence). The DNA of the CDR3 is TGTGCCAGTAGTAACCGGGACGGAGCCAACGTCCTGACTTTC. It encodes CASSNRDGANVLTF.

This clonotype was seen ten or more times. A much larger clone differs from this one at a single base, so this may be a read error. The chain carries TRBV7-2 and TRBJ2-5; tentative D call: TRBD2 (5 bases). Germline CDR1 SGHTA, CDR2 FQGNSA. The CDR3 is 15 residues long. CDR3 in amino acids: CASSLGPLPGETQHF. CDR3 DNA sequence: TGTGCCAGCAGCTTAGGTCCCCTTCCCGGGGAGACCCAGCACTTC.

V and J are TRBV7-8 and TRBJ1-5; the match to TRBD1 covers 9 bases. The J segment lost 14 bases and the V segment lost 6 bases, leaving 11 bases of the junction unmatched. Germline loops: CDR1 SGHVS, CDR2 FQNEAQ. This CDR3 spans 13 amino acids. CDR3 loop: CASRGQGWANEHF. Here the CDR3 DNA reads TGTGCCAGCAGAGGACAGGGGTGGGCTAATGAGCATTTT.

Turning to this clonotype: This could be a read error, since a much larger clone is one nucleotide away. The gene calls are TRBV3-1 and TRBJ1-4; D unclear. The germline gives CDR1 LGHDT, CDR2 YNNKEL (reference sequence). The CDR3 sequence is 14 residues long. CDR3 amino acids: CVSSFSTGNEKLFF. CDR3 sequence (DNA): TGTGTCAGCAGCTTCTCGACGGGCAATGAAAAACTGTTTTTT. The full variable domain, with the rest looked up from reference TRBV3-1 and TRBJ1-4, is DTAVSQTPKYLVTQMGNDKSIKCEQNLGHDTMYWYKQDSKKFLKIMFSYNNKELIINETVPNRFSPKSPDKAHLNLHINSLELGDSAVYFCVSSFSTGNEKLFFGSGTQLSVL.

The rearrangement joins TRBV30 to TRBJ1-1; D is unresolved. Trimming stripped 1 base from V and 7 bases from J, with 19 bases between. Germline V gives CDR1 GTSNPN, CDR2 SVGIG (reference sequence). This CDR3 has 15 amino acids. The CDR3 DNA reads TGTGCCTGGAGTGGCCTGAGTACACAGACCCTTGAAGCTTTCTTT. It yields the protein CAWSGLSTQTLEAFF.

Concerning this clonotype: A much larger clone differs by one base, so this may be a read error. J is TRBJ2-2 and V is TRBV2; the D gene is possibly TRBD1 (5 bases). The CDR3 is 15 amino acids. Trimming shortened V by 0 bases and J by 6 bases, and 11 bases separated the two germline ends. Looked up from germline, CDR1 is SNHLY and CDR2 is FYNNEI. CDR3 residues: CASSEAQGNAGELFF. CDR3 nucleotide sequence: TGTGCCAGCAGTGAAGCGCAGGGAAACGCCGGGGAGCTGTTTTTT.